Included here is one T cell receptor (beta chain) sequence, with context. Its specificity is unknown. The method was immunoSEQ multiplex PCR; TCRdb's version includes in-frame clones alone and lacks a portion of them. This sample carries 6,500 to 8,500 clones, approximately 93% of them seen once, and the ten largest clones take under 2%. This sample is drawn from a study of lymphopenia after photon versus proton radiotherapy. Study-level points and caveats: Relative stability marked proton patients; photon patients lost diversity and naive cells. After lymphocyte nadir, photon-treated repertoires showed oligoclonal expansion, especially CD8+ Temra. Authors raise, but do not show, better survival with proton therapy.

The sequenced sample was peripheral blood, obtained from a patient treated with photon-based radiotherapy. This clonotype was obtained from a woman in her forties or fifties with cholangiocarcinoma.

CDR3 amino acids: CASSSLRDRGYEQYF. In DNA, the CDR3 is TGTGCCAGCAGCTCACTCCGGGACAGGGGTTACGAGCAGTACTTC. The chain couples TRBV11-2 to TRBJ2-7, with TRBD1 matching 10 bases. V shed 4 bases and J 4 bases; nucleotides not matched to a gene: 7. CDR3 length: 15 residues. Germline CDR1 SGHAT, CDR2 FQNNGV. The variable domain in full, completed from reference TRBV11-2 and TRBJ2-7, reads EAGVAQSPRYKIIEKRQSVAFWCNPISGHATLYWYQQILGQGPKLLIQFQNNGVVDDSQLPKDRFSAERLKGVDSTLKIQPAKLEDSAVYLCASSSLRDRGYEQYFGPGTRLTVT.